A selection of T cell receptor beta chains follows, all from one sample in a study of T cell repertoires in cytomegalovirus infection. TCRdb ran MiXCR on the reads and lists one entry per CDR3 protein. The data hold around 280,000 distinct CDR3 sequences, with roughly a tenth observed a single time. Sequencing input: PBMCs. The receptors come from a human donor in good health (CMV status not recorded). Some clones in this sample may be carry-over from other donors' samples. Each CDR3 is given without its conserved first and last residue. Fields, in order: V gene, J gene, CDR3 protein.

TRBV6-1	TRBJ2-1	ASSWNGGANEQF
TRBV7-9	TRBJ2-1	ASSLGGQPYNEQF
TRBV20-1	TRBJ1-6	SPRLDANSPLH
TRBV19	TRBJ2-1	ASSRGGGPTRNNEQF
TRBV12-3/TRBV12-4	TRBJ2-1	ASSSLAGGRDSYNEQF
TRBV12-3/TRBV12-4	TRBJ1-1	ASSRGTVEAF
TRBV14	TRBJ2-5	ASSQTRDFLDGGETQY
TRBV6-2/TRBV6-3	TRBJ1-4	ASRPLRTLTVEKLF
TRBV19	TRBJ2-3	ASTSPRGGGITTQY
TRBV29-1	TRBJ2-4	SVVVRGRRGNIQY
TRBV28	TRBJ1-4	ASSGTATNEKLF
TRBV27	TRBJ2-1	ASNLGQGTDEQF
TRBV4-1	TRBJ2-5	ASSQSSGPGETQY
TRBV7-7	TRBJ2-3	ASSPTSGGASTDTQY
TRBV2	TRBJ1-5	ASSVNRGYGQPQH
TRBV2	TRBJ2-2	ASRPGQEDRTGELF
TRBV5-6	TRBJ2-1	ASSGGPGGNEQF
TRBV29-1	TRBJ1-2	SATEGGDGYT
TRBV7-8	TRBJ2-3	ASRGTGVKLGDTQY
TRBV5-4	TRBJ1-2	ASSVDRVGGYT
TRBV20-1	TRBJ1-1	SAEYMGGTEAF
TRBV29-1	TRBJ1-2	SVMDGYT
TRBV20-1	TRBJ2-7	SAVGQGSYEQY
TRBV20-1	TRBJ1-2	SAREGTAFYGYT
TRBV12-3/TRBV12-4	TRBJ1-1	ASRDRGYTEAF
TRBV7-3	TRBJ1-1	ASSSAVGTEAF
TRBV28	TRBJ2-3	ASSAPPDTQY
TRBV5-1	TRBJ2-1	ASSYAAHEQF
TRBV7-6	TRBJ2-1	ASSSDWMRPVEQF
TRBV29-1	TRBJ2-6	SVAPQAGANVLT
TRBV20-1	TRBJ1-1	SARDREDSFMNTEAF
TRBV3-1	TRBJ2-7	ASSQGYGPTYEQY
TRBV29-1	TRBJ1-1	SVYGEAF
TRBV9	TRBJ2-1	ASSVELAGRSPPEQF
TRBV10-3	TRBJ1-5	AISESYSGGAQH
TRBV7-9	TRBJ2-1	ASSPRGNPYNEQF
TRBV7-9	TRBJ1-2	ASSLGASVGYT
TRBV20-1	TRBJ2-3	SARVPGGRFLY
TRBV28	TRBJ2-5	ASSLALAGETQY
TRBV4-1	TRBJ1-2	ASSRATQEPGYGYT
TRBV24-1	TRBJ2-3	ATSDQGSSPDTQY
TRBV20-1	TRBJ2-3	SAPLEGGRMRDTQY
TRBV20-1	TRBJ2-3	SASQGEADTQY
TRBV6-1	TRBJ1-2	ASRPGTSDYGYT
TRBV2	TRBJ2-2	ASPVSGGPTGELF
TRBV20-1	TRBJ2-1	SARDALSSYNEQF
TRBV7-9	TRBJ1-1	ASSTWRDDTEAF
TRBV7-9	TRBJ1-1	ASSPPGQGDTEAF
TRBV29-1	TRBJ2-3	SVRPPGQADTQY
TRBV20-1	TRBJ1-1	SAATIGRGAAEAF
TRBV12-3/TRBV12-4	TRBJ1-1	ASSFETEGQSNTEAF
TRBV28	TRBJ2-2	ASSGWSDRGRAGELF
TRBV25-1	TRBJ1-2	ASTGDRGKRGYT